Below, 4 T cell receptor beta chains from the same sample are listed, as sequenced in a study of T cells in women clearing cervical HPV infection. Only in-frame clones appear in the TCRdb table, and some are missing; sequencing was by immunoSEQ multiplex PCR. Seen in this sample are approximately 44,000 clones; the ten most common clones hold 0.95% to 1.5%. Sequenced input: blood buffy coat. These receptors came from a woman between 18 and 69 years old with a cervical HPV16 infection that either progressed to CIN3+ or cleared (not recorded which).

As to this clone: The read ends 3 residues shy of where the CDR3 ends; the end is completed using the germline J gene. The V and J genes are TRBV5-6 and TRBJ1-2, with D possibly being TRBD1 (6 bases). This CDR3 region has 14 residues. CDR1 and CDR2 from the germline V gene are SGHDT and YYEEEE. The CDR3 here is CASSLGLAGADYTF. The covered CDR3 bases are TGTGCCAGCAGCTTGGGCCTAGCGGGGGCCGAC.

A remark on this clone: The read terminates 3 residues ahead of where the CDR3 ends, so the germline J gene completes it. V is TRBV29-1 and J is TRBJ2-5; 7 bases line up with TRBD1. V was clipped by 7 bases and J by 3 bases; unmatched bases: 11. Germline V CDR1 and CDR2: SQVTM, ANQGSEA. The CDR3 is 14 amino acids. The CDR3 sequence: CSAAHDRVEETQYF. The covered CDR3 bases are TGCAGCGCTGCCCATGACAGGGTGGAAGAGACC.

As for this clone: The CDR3 extends 3 residues past the end of the read, so its final part is completed from the germline J gene. V is TRBV7-6 and J is TRBJ1-2, with D perhaps TRBD1 (6 bases). The V gene's germline CDR1 is SGHVS and CDR2 FNYEAQ. The length of the CDR3 is 18 residues. Trimming pared 0 bases from V and 3 bases from J, leaving 20 bases between. CDR3 DNA (partial): TGTGCCAGCAGCTTAGCGCATGGGCAGGGGAGGGAGGACTATGGC. It is translated as CASSLAHGQGREDYG. The whole CDR3 is CASSLAHGQGREDYGYTF.

With regard to this clone: The sequenced fragment ends 3 residues before the CDR3 boundary, so the rest is inferred from the germline J gene. This chain connects TRBV20-1 to TRBJ2-5; D not resolved. From germline, CDR1 is DFQATT and CDR2 SNEGSKA (reference sequence). The CDR3 covers 12 residues. The V and J ends lost 3 bases and 2 bases respectively, with 7 bases between them. The CDR3 sequence is CSASQDQETQYF. CDR3 bases read: TGCAGTGCTAGCCAGGATCAAGAGACC.